The 7 T cell receptor beta chains reported below all come from one sample, sequenced in a study of neurological immune-mediated disorders. TCRdb independently ran MiXCR on the 5' RACE reads; one entry per CDR3 protein. This repertoire shows about 30,000 distinct CDR3 sequences, approximately 5.3% found once; its top ten account for around 2%. The sequencing sample was made of CD4+ T cells from blood. The source is a woman aged 45 to 65 in good health.

This clonotype has at least ten counts. The DNA of the CDR3 is TGCAGTGCTAGGGGAGGGGCAGATACGCAGTATTTT. It codes for CSARGGADTQYF. This rearrangement joins TRBV20-1 to TRBJ2-3; 7 positions agree with TRBD2. V was clipped by 3 bases and J by 4 bases; unmatched bases: 1. The CDR3 runs 12 residues. Germline loops: CDR1 DFQATT, CDR2 SNEGSKA (reference sequence).

The table lists this clonotype with many counts. The rearrangement links TRBV11-2 to TRBJ2-1; TRBD2 aligns across 10 bases. V gave up 2 bases and J gave up 6 bases; unmatched junction bases: 4. The CDR3 extends over 15 amino acids. Germline CDR1 reads SGHAT; CDR2 reads FQNNGV. In DNA form, the CDR3 reads TGTGCCAGCAGCTTAATCGCTAGCGGGGGCAATGAGCAGTTCTTC. Amino acid sequence: CASSLIASGGNEQFF.

This clonotype was seen ten or more times. V is TRBV7-2 and J is TRBJ1-2; 8 bases match TRBD1. The germline gives CDR1 SGHTA, CDR2 FQGNSA. The CDR3 loop spans 14 amino acids. V shed 5 bases, J shed 7 bases, and the junction held 9 bases outside the gene matches. CDR3 DNA: TGTGCCAGCAGCCCCAGGGGGCGCGGTACTGGCTACACCTTC. Translation: CASSPRGRGTGYTF.

This clonotype appeared many times. CDR3 amino acids: CASSPGRGGELFF. For the CDR3, the DNA is TGTGCCAGCAGCCCCGGGAGGGGCGGGGAGCTGTTTTTT. V is TRBV7-3 and J is TRBJ2-2; 8 positions match TRBD2. V trimming: 5 bases; J trimming: 7 bases; junction bases outside the gene matches: 3. The germline CDR1 and CDR2 sequences are SGHTA and FQGTGA. The CDR3 runs to 13 residues.

This clonotype occurred many times. CDR3 DNA sequence: TGTGCCATCAGGGCCCCTCGGACTAGCGTCCACGAGCAGTACTTC. Translating it yields CAIRAPRTSVHEQYF. The J gene is TRBJ2-7, the V gene TRBV10-3; TRBD2 aligns across 9 bases. The V segment lost 6 bases and the J segment 5 bases; nucleotides outside the gene matches: 11. Looked up from germline, CDR1 is ENHRY and CDR2 is SYGVKD. There are 15 residues in the CDR3.

This clonotype was counted many times. The chain links TRBV29-1 to TRBJ1-1; D is unclear. The CDR3 runs to 11 residues. Germline CDR1 SQVTM, CDR2 ANQGSEA. With 7 bases removed from V and 2 bases from J, the gap between germline ends came to 8 bases. The CDR3 DNA reads TGCAGCGCCGGGCACAACACTGAAGCTTTCTTT. This sequence encodes CSAGHNTEAFF.

This clonotype was recorded many times. The chain recombines TRBV5-1 with TRBJ2-2, with no clear D. CDR3 length: 12 amino acids. From germline, CDR1 is SGHRS and CDR2 YFSETQ. With 0 bases removed from V and 7 bases from J, the gap between germline ends came to 4 bases. CDR3 in amino acids: CASSLAVGELFF. The CDR3 DNA follows: TGCGCCAGCAGCTTGGCCGTCGGGGAGCTGTTTTTT.